Listed here are 31 T cell receptor beta chains from one sample, sequenced in a study of T cells in Graves' hyperthyroidism and ophthalmopathy (dated 2019 in TCRdb). The library was made by multiplex PCR. The data were produced on an Illumina HiSeq 2000. Amplification of TCR beta CDR3 regions was carried out from RNA transcripts. For the first round of RT-PCR on the TCR CDR3, the HTBI primer set was used together with the Qiagen OneStep RT-PCR kit. TCRdb reran the public reads through fastp at Q25 and MiXCR, keeping productive beta chains. Rows are combined by CDR3 protein, so each entry shows the most common genes and DNA. The sample yields around 660,000 distinct CDR3 sequences; about 45% were counted once. The ten largest clones add up to 7% to 7.5% of the sample. Sequenced sample: peripheral blood or thyroid tissue (not recorded which). The receptors were sampled from an adult man with Graves' disease, either hyperthyroidism or ophthalmopathy (not recorded which).

This clonotype was observed a handful of times. This chain joins TRBV2 and TRBJ2-5; possible D gene TRBD2, 5 bases. The CDR3 covers 14 residues. In germline, CDR1 is SNHLY, CDR2 FYNNEI. Between the trimmed V and J ends, which lost 6 bases and 1 base, there was a span of 12 bases. CDR3 sequence reads: CASSQEVVQETQYF. The CDR3 DNA reads as TGTGCCAGCAGCCAGGAGGTTGTCCAAGAGACCCAGTACTTC.

This clonotype came up many times. The gene calls are TRBV7-9 and TRBJ1-6; D unclear. The V end was cut by 7 bases, the J end by 9 bases, with 10 bases between. The CDR3 length is 12 residues. Germline loops: CDR1 SEHNR, CDR2 FQNEAQ (reference sequence). CDR3 nucleotides: TGTGCCAGCAATACATGGGGTTCACCCCTCCACTTT. Its protein is CASNTWGSPLHF. Combining the CDR3 with reference TRBV7-9 and TRBJ1-6 gives the whole variable domain DTGVSQNPRHKITKRGQNVTFRCDPISEHNRLYWYRQTLGQGPEFLTYFQNEAQLEKSRLLSDRFSAERPKGSFSTLEIQRTEQGDSAMYLCASNTWGSPLHFGNGTRLTVT.

This chain uses TRBV15 with TRBJ1-2, with 9 bases lining up with TRBD1. Germline CDR1 reads LNHNV; CDR2 reads YYDKDF (reference sequence). The CDR3 runs to 15 residues. V dropped 1 base and J dropped 6; count of bases not matched to a gene: 6. The CDR3 nucleotides read TGTGCCACCAGCAGAGTAGGGACAGGGTCTAATGGCTACACCTTC. It yields the protein CATSRVGTGSNGYTF. The whole variable domain, filled in from reference TRBV15 and TRBJ1-2, reads DAMVIQNPRYQVTQFGKPVTLSCSQTLNHNVMYWYQQKSSQAPKLLFHYYDKDFNNEADTPDNFQSRRPNTSFCFLDIRSPGLGDTAMYLCATSRVGTGSNGYTFGSGTRLTVV.

This clonotype has at least ten counts. The chain uses TRBV20-1 and TRBJ1-6, with D hard to call. The CDR3 has 12 amino acids. Germline values: CDR1 DFQATT, CDR2 SNEGSKA (reference sequence). V was trimmed by 4 bases and J by 7 bases, leaving 8 bases between them. This CDR3 is CSAKAANSPLHF. The DNA for the CDR3 is TGCAGTGCTAAGGCAGCGAATTCACCCCTCCACTTT.

This chain connects TRBV7-4 to TRBJ1-4; D unclear. In germline, CDR1 is SGHVT, CDR2 SQSDAQ. This CDR3 has 13 amino acids. Trimming removed 2 bases at V and 10 bases at J, with 11 bases between. In DNA form, the CDR3 reads TGTGCCAGCAGCTTACGGGCAGCCCGAAAACTGTTTTTT. Translating it yields CASSLRAARKLFF.

The chain couples TRBV7-8 to TRBJ2-2; D perhaps matches TRBD2 (5 bases). Germline V gene sequence: CDR1 SGHVS, CDR2 FQNEAQ. This CDR3 is 14 amino acids long. V lost 1 base and J lost 5, with 8 bases in between. The CDR3 DNA reads TGTGCCAGCAGCTTAGGGTGGAGGACCGGGGAGCTGTTTTTT. It codes for CASSLGWRTGELFF.

The chain links TRBV7-9 to TRBJ2-7; D ambiguous. V was shortened by 6 bases and J by 6 bases, with 24 bases between the two germline ends. The CDR3 runs 16 residues. In germline, CDR1 is SEHNR, CDR2 FQNEAQ (reference sequence). The CDR3 DNA reads TGTGCCAGCAGACCCCTGAACTCTGGTACTCGCGGCGAGCAGTACTTC. Translation gives CASRPLNSGTRGEQYF.

J is TRBJ1-4 and V is TRBV2, with 9 bases that match TRBD1. The CDR3 sequence is 16 residues long. From germline, CDR1 is SNHLY and CDR2 FYNNEI. The V and J ends lost 5 bases and 8 bases, in that order; junction bases with no gene match: 12. The CDR3: CASSLAGGQGTEKLFF. The CDR3 region has the DNA TGTGCCAGCAGTTTAGCGGGGGGACAGGGAACAGAAAAACTGTTTTTT.

CDR3 nucleotide sequence: TGTGCCAGCAGCGAATTCGGACCGAACTATGGCTACACCTTC. It is translated as CASSEFGPNYGYTF. V and J are TRBV7-9 and TRBJ1-2; D not certain. CDR1 and CDR2 from the germline V gene are SEHNR and FQNEAQ (reference sequence). There are 14 residues in the CDR3. V lost 5 bases to trimming and J lost 2 bases, with 12 bases between them. Supplemented by reference TRBV7-9 and TRBJ1-2, the full variable domain reads DTGVSQNPRHKITKRGQNVTFRCDPISEHNRLYWYRQTLGQGPEFLTYFQNEAQLEKSRLLSDRFSAERPKGSFSTLEIQRTEQGDSAMYLCASSEFGPNYGYTFGSGTRLTVV.

The V gene is TRBV6-1, the J gene TRBJ1-5, with a possible D match to TRBD1 (5 bases). V was pared by 3 bases and J by 3 bases, with 9 bases between. The CDR3 consists of 14 residues. Germline V gene sequence: CDR1 MNHNS, CDR2 SASEGT. The CDR3 region has the DNA TGTGCCAGCAGTGAGACAGAGTCCAATCAGCCCCAGCATTTT. Translating it yields CASSETESNQPQHF.

The chain employs TRBV7-3 and TRBJ2-7; TRBD1 aligns across 9 bases. The CDR3 covers 13 residues. CDR1 is SGHTA, CDR2 FQGTGA, per germline. V trimming: 11 bases; J trimming: 9 bases; junction bases outside the gene matches: 14. CDR3 nucleotides: TGTGCCTGGACCTTGGGACAGGGTACCGCGCAGTACTTC. Residues: CAWTLGQGTAQYF.

The V gene is TRBV2, the J gene TRBJ1-2, with TRBD1 identical over 8 bases. Germline CDR1 is SNHLY and CDR2 is FYNNEI. The CDR3 loop spans 14 amino acids. After removal of 8 bases from V and 7 bases from J, the junction contained 12 bases not matched to a gene. CDR3 amino acids: CASLASAGGRGYTF. CDR3 in DNA: TGTGCCAGCTTAGCGTCGGCAGGGGGCCGTGGCTACACCTTC.

Worth noting for this clonotype: At one of its ends the junction is not consistent with the germline gene, which may arise from a read error. The chain combines TRBV19 with TRBJ1-5, with 8 bases fitting TRBD1. The CDR3 is 14 residues long. Germline CDR1 reads LNHDA; CDR2 reads SQIVND (reference sequence). For the CDR3, the DNA is TGTGCCAGTAGTATTGCAGGGGGCAAACAGCCCCAGCATTTT. This gives the protein CASSIAGGKQPQHF. Supplemented by reference TRBV19 and TRBJ1-5, the full variable domain reads DGGITQSPKYLFRKEGQNVTLSCEQNLNHDAMYWYRQDPGQGLRLIYYSQIVNDFQKGDIAEGYSVSREKKESFPLTVTSAQKNPTAFYLCASSIAGGKQPQHFGDGTRLSIL.

This clonotype appeared a few times. The V call is TRBV12-3 or TRBV12-4, the J call TRBJ1-1; a possible D gene is TRBD1 (6 bases). The CDR3 extends over 14 amino acids. The ends were cut back, 3 bases at V and 3 bases at J, with 11 bases in the middle. The CDR3 DNA follows: TGTGCCAGCAGTTTCAGGGGCTGGGACACTGAAGCTTTCTTT. Protein: CASSFRGWDTEAFF.

About this clonotype itself: A read error may explain this, as a much larger clone is one base away. V usage is TRBV2 and J usage is TRBJ1-5, with D possibly being TRBD1 (6 bases). The CDR3 extends over 15 amino acids. Germline CDR1 and CDR2: SNHLY and FYNNEI. DNA for the CDR3: TGTGCCAGCAGTGAAGCAGGGGGAAGCAATCAGCTCCAGCATTTT. This codes for CASSEAGGSNQLQHF.

This clonotype was recorded a few times. The chain couples TRBV5-5 to TRBJ1-1; 7 bases are a match to TRBD1. The germline gives CDR1 SGHKS, CDR2 YYEKEE (reference sequence). The CDR3 sequence is 15 residues long. The V and J ends lost 1 base and 1 base, in that order; junction bases with no gene match: 4. The CDR3 protein is CASSLRDSSNTEAFF. In DNA form, the CDR3 reads TGTGCCAGCAGCTTGAGGGACAGCTCGAACACTGAAGCTTTCTTT.

The chain has TRBV6-1 and TRBJ2-5; 15 positions match TRBD2. The germline gives CDR1 MNHNS, CDR2 SASEGT. The CDR3 is 17 residues long. Germline trimming cut 5 bases from V and 1 base from J; bases unmatched to any gene: 5. CDR3 sequence reads: CASSRGLAGGPQETQYF. As DNA, the CDR3 is TGTGCCAGCAGTCGAGGACTAGCGGGAGGGCCCCAAGAGACCCAGTACTTC.

The chain employs TRBV25-1 and TRBJ1-2, with unresolved D. The germline V and J ends were trimmed by 4 bases and 4 bases, with 16 bases remaining between them. The CDR3 consists of 15 residues. Germline CDR1 MGHDK, CDR2 SYGVNS. The DNA for the CDR3 is TGTGCCAGCAGTGTATCCCGGGCCGGAGGCTATGGCTACACCTTC. As protein: CASSVSRAGGYGYTF.

This clonotype was detected ten times or more. The V and J genes are TRBV25-1 and TRBJ2-7, with D unclear. The CDR3 has 14 amino acids. Germline V gene sequence: CDR1 MGHDK, CDR2 SYGVNS. Trimming removed 3 bases at V and 4 bases at J, with 13 bases between. CDR3 protein: CASSDPQSGYEQYF. The CDR3 DNA is TGTGCCAGCAGTGATCCACAGAGTGGGTACGAGCAGTACTTC.

This chain links TRBV9 with TRBJ1-2; TRBD1 is a possible D gene (6 bases). Germline CDR1 SGDLS, CDR2 YYNGEE. CDR3 length: 14 residues. Trimming pared 0 bases from V and 7 bases from J, leaving 13 bases between. The CDR3 sequence is CASSVGAGALGYTF. The CDR3 DNA follows: TGTGCCAGCAGCGTAGGAGCGGGGGCGCTTGGCTACACCTTC.

This chain joins TRBV15 and TRBJ1-4; maybe TRBD1 (5 bases). There are 15 residues in the CDR3. Between the trimmed V and J ends, which lost 0 bases and 4 bases, there was a span of 9 bases. Germline V lookup: CDR1 LNHNV, CDR2 YYDKDF (reference sequence). The CDR3 loop reads CATSRENRSNEKLFF. CDR3 bases: TGTGCCACCAGCAGAGAAAACAGGAGTAATGAAAAACTGTTTTTT.

This rearrangement joins TRBV13 to TRBJ2-7; D not certain. CDR1 and CDR2 from the germline V gene are PRHDT and FYEKMQ (reference sequence). Deletions cut 5 bases from V and 6 bases from J, with 11 bases between. The CDR3 runs to 12 residues. CDR3 nucleotide sequence: TGTGCCAGCAGCCAAGTGAACGGCGAGCAGTACTTC. Amino acid sequence: CASSQVNGEQYF.

This clonotype has just a few counts. The chain uses TRBV20-1 and TRBJ1-2; 9 positions agree with TRBD1. Germline CDR1 and CDR2: DFQATT and SNEGSKA (reference sequence). The CDR3 totals 17 residues. V was clipped by 0 bases and J by 0 bases; unmatched bases: 8. The CDR3 nucleotides read TGCAGTGCTAGAGATCTAGGACAGGGGATATCTAACTATGGCTACACCTTC. Translated, it gives CSARDLGQGISNYGYTF.

The V call is TRBV19, the J call TRBJ2-7; 9 bases align to TRBD1. Germline assignment: CDR1 LNHDA and CDR2 SQIVND (reference sequence). The CDR3 has 15 residues. V trimming: 7 bases; J trimming: 5 bases; junction bases outside the gene matches: 12. The CDR3 protein is CASTPPRDRVDEQYF. The CDR3 DNA reads TGTGCCAGTACCCCCCCGAGGGACAGGGTAGACGAGCAGTACTTC.

This clonotype showed up just a few times. The V call is TRBV7-9, the J call TRBJ2-5, with D perhaps matching TRBD1 (5 bases). From germline, CDR1 is SEHNR and CDR2 FQNEAQ (reference sequence). Trimming cost V 3 bases and J 3 bases, with 11 bases left between them. The CDR3 totals 14 residues. CDR3 nucleotides: TGTGCCAGCAGCTTCAAACTGACAGAAGAGACCCAGTACTTC. Its translation: CASSFKLTEETQYF.

V and J are TRBV12-3 or TRBV12-4 and TRBJ2-7, with 12 bases that match TRBD2. J lost 5 bases, V lost 6 bases, and 8 bases had no gene match. CDR3 size: 15 residues. CDR3 in DNA: TGTGCCAGCAGCCGCCTAGCGGGAGGGCCCCACGAGCAGTACTTC. This codes for CASSRLAGGPHEQYF.

This clonotype was recorded many times. V is TRBV2 and J is TRBJ1-5, with a tentative D call TRBD1 (6 bases). The V gene's germline CDR1 is SNHLY and CDR2 FYNNEI. V was clipped by 10 bases and J by 0 bases, with 13 bases between them. The CDR3 sequence is 14 residues long. For the CDR3, the DNA is TGTGCCACGGGTAAAGGGGGTAGCAATCAGCCCCAGCATTTT. It is translated as CATGKGGSNQPQHF.

This clonotype appeared a few times. The chain employs TRBV7-9 and TRBJ2-7; 8 bases map to TRBD1. CDR1 SEHNR and CDR2 FQNEAQ come from the germline V gene (reference sequence). This CDR3 contains 14 residues. V lost 6 bases and J lost 6; bases outside the gene matches: 10. CDR3 nucleotide sequence: TGTGCCAGCAGTGAGTCGACAGGGGCCCTCGAGCAGTACTTC. Protein sequence: CASSESTGALEQYF.

The rearrangement uses TRBV7-9 and TRBJ1-1; no definite D call. The CDR3 totals 16 residues. Germline-derived CDR1 and CDR2 are SEHNR and FQNEAQ (reference sequence). V gave up 0 bases and J gave up 3 bases, with 14 bases separating them. The CDR3 here is CASSLAGSPRYTEAFF. The DNA for the CDR3 is TGTGCCAGCAGCTTAGCGGGCTCACCTCGGTACACTGAAGCTTTCTTT.

The sample holds many counts of this clonotype. The chain recombines TRBV20-1 with TRBJ2-5; D unclear. The length of the CDR3 is 14 residues. The germline V gene has CDR1 DFQATT and CDR2 SNEGSKA (reference sequence). V was trimmed by 1 base and J by 1 base, leaving 10 bases between them. CDR3 DNA sequence: TGCAGTGCTAGAGGGGATGGCGGCCAAGAGACCCAGTACTTC. Protein product: CSARGDGGQETQYF.

This clonotype came up many times. This chain joins TRBV11-2 and TRBJ1-6; D not resolved. Germline CDR1 is SGHAT and CDR2 is FQNNGV. The ends were cut back, 5 bases at V and 10 bases at J, with 12 bases in the middle. The CDR3 runs to 13 residues. CDR3 in DNA: TGTGCCAGCAGCCTCGCCCTGTACTCACCCCTCCACTTT. Residues: CASSLALYSPLHF.